The entry that follows covers one TCR beta chain sequence. Its cognate antigen is unknown. The sample comes from a study of OX40 agonist ivuxolimab in advanced cancers. Sequencing was performed with immunoSEQ multiplex PCR; in TCRdb, only in-frame clones are kept and a portion is missing. The table records 20,000 to 25,000 clones, 80% to 90% of them present only once. The CDR3 runs 16 residues. Trimming left V 3 bases short and J 0 bases short, with 11 bases between. Per the germline V gene, CDR1 is MDHEN and CDR2 is SYDVKM. Notes on the study in general: Some of the nonresponding patients also showed low levels of normalized T-cell clonal expansion.

Sample: CD4+ or CD8+ T cells sorted from blood, taken in a trial of the OX40 agonist ivuxolimab. The receptor was isolated from an adult with an advanced solid tumor such as melanoma, head and neck, liver or kidney cancer. The rearrangement joins TRBV28 to TRBJ1-4; D not certain. DNA of the CDR3: TGTGCCAGCAGTTTCCCCATAATTGCAACTAATGAAAAACTGTTTTTT. Translation: CASSFPIIATNEKLFF.